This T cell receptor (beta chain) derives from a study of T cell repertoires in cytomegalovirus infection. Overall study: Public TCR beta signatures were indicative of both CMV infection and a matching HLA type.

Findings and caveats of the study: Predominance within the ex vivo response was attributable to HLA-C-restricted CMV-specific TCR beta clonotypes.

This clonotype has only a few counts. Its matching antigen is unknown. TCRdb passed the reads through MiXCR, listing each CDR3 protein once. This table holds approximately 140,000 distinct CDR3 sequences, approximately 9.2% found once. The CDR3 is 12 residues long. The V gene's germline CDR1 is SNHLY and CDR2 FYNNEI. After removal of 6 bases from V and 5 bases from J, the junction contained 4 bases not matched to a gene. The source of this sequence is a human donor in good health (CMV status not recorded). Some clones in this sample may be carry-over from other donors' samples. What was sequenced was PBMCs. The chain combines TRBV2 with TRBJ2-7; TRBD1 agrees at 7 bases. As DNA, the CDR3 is TGTGCCAGCAGACTACAGGGGAACGAGCAGTACTTC. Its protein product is CASRLQGNEQYF.